This paragraph covers one TCR beta chain sequence. The germline V gene encodes CDR1 MDHEN and CDR2 SYDVKM. Unmatched junction bases numbered 16, after V lost 5 bases and J lost 1 base. The CDR3 spans 18 residues. Data came from immunoSEQ multiplex PCR; TCRdb stores just in-frame clones and leaves some out. The repertoire includes 40,000 to 55,000 clones, 94% of them detected once, and about 0.13% sits in the top ten. The sample originates from a study of human thymus T cells. This sequence was found in a boy younger than two with a congenital heart defect but otherwise immunologically healthy. This chain links TRBV28 with TRBJ1-1, with 7 bases aligning to TRBD1. The sample taken for sequencing was blood. CDR3 sequence: CASSLPRDREGRNTEAFF. The CDR3 coding sequence is TGTGCCAGCAGTCTCCCCCGCGACAGGGAGGGGAGGAACACTGAAGCTTTCTTT.